The clone carrying this T cell receptor beta chain has more than one count but fewer than ten. Antigen: not known. These data come from a study of beta chain features in type 1 diabetes. Study results and caveats: Whatever favoring of shorter templates PCR might show would apply equally to patients and controls. People with Type 1 diabetes carried modestly yet significantly shorter TCRB CDR3s in all four CD4+ subsets. Lower insertion and higher deletion counts appeared at VDJ junctions in type 1 diabetes patients.

The V gene's germline CDR1 is MDHEN and CDR2 SYDVKM. Trimming stripped 6 bases from V and 2 bases from J, with 8 bases between. The CDR3 length is 12 residues. Isolated RNA was reverse transcribed in full, so expressed TCRB transcripts were sequenced. Here immunoSEQ multiplex PCR was the method, and the copy in TCRdb shows in-frame clones only, minus some. The table has 130,000 to 150,000 clones, less than 9% seen once. The chain combines TRBV28 with TRBJ2-7; D is unclear. This sequence was found in a woman aged 25 to 45 in good health. The sample consisted of central memory CD4+ T cells from blood. CDR3 bases: TGTGCCAGCAGACAGAACCCCTACGAGCAGTACTTC. Encoded protein: CASRQNPYEQYF.